This T cell receptor (beta chain) was profiled in a study of blood T cell repertoires in COVID-19. Clones were read by immunoSEQ multiplex PCR, and TCRdb kept only the in-frame ones, dropping some. The table has about 130,000 clones, 85% seen once. V was clipped by 3 bases and J by 8 bases, with 16 bases between them. The CDR3 spans 14 residues. Germline lookup yields CDR1 SGHTA and CDR2 FQGNSA. Material: peripheral blood. The sequence was obtained from a woman over 75 with acute or convalescent COVID-19. The chain is built from TRBV7-2 and TRBJ1-1; TRBD1 might be the D (6 bases). CDR3 amino acids: CASSLDPGASEAFF. As DNA, the CDR3 is TGTGCCAGCAGCTTGGATCCAGGGGCCTCCGAAGCTTTCTTT.